This record looks at one TCR beta chain sequence and its context. TCRdb's copy holds only in-frame clones and misses some; the assay was immunoSEQ multiplex PCR. The data show around 54,000 clones, around 90% seen once. The data originate from a study of graft-versus-host responses after intestinal transplantation. This CDR3 has 11 amino acids. CDR1 is MGHRA, CDR2 YSYEKL, per germline. Trimming removed 4 bases from V and 7 bases from J, with 8 bases in between. The gene calls are TRBV4-1 and TRBJ2-7; TRBD1 is a possible D gene (6 bases). This receptor was identified in a human patient who received an intestinal transplant, so some T cells may come from the graft donor. This specimen was PBMCs, taken 662 days after intestinal transplant. In DNA form, the CDR3 reads TGCGCCAGCAGCCTGGGGACAGAGCAGTACTTC. Its protein is CASSLGTEQYF.